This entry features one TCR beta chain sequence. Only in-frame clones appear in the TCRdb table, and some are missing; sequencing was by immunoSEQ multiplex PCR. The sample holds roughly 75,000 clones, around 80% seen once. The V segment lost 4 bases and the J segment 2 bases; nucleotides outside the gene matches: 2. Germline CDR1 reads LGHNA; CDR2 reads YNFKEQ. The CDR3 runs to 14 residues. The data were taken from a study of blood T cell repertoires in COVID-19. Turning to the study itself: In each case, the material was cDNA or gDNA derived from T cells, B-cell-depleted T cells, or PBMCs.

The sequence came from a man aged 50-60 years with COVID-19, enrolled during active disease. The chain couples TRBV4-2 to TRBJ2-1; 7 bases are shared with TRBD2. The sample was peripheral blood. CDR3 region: CASSPGGTYNEQFF. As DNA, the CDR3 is TGTGCCAGCAGCCCCGGGGGGACCTACAATGAGCAGTTCTTC.